Shown below are 21 T cell receptor beta chains from a single sample sequenced in a study of cytomegalovirus exposure and HLA in healthy donors. Researchers ran the PCR with 60 Vbeta and 13 Jbeta primers. Only in-frame clones appear in the TCRdb table, and some are missing; sequencing was by immunoSEQ multiplex PCR. The sample lists 90,000 to 110,000 clones, roughly 80% occurring once. Material for sequencing was PBMCs. These receptor sequences come from a woman aged 35 to 49 in good health and CMV-seropositive.

The chain couples TRBV5-1 to TRBJ2-1; D unclear. V was trimmed by 0 bases and J by 5 bases, leaving 9 bases between them. From germline, CDR1 is SGHRS and CDR2 YFSETQ. The CDR3 runs to 14 residues. The CDR3 DNA follows: TGCGCCAGCAGCTTGGAACGGCGGAACAATGAGCAGTTCTTC. Translation gives CASSLERRNNEQFF.

Comments on this clone: The junction departs from the called germline gene at one end, perhaps through a read error. The CDR3 region is CASASSLDRGVF. Here the CDR3 DNA reads TGTGCCAGCGCCAGCAGCCTGGACAGAGGAGTTTTT. The gene calls are TRBV2 and TRBJ1-5; D perhaps matches TRBD1 (6 bases). Germline V gene sequence: CDR1 SNHLY, CDR2 FYNNEI. The CDR3 runs 12 residues.

The chain couples TRBV7-9 to TRBJ2-5, with 9 bases fitting TRBD1. V shed 5 bases and J 5 bases; nucleotides not matched to a gene: 6. Germline V gene data show CDR1 as SEHNR and CDR2 as FQNEAQ (reference sequence). There are 14 residues in the CDR3. The CDR3 DNA reads TGTGCCAGCAGCAGATGGGACAGGGTTGAGACCCAGTACTTC. Its translation: CASSRWDRVETQYF.

This clone was seen just once. The chain couples TRBV14 to TRBJ2-5; TRBD1 matches 9 bases. Trimming at V came to 4 bases and at J to 7 bases, leaving 4 bases not matched to a gene. The CDR3 loop spans 13 amino acids. Germline V gene data show CDR1 as SGHDN and CDR2 as FVKESK. This CDR3 is CASSPGQGATQYF. Written as DNA, the CDR3 is TGTGCCAGCAGCCCGGGACAGGGCGCGACCCAGTACTTC.

J is TRBJ1-2 and V is TRBV5-1; the D gene is possibly TRBD1 (5 bases). This CDR3 has 14 residues. V dropped 4 bases and J dropped 5 bases, with 15 bases sitting between them. The germline V gene has CDR1 SGHRS and CDR2 YFSETQ. The CDR3 DNA reads TGCGCCAGCAGCACCCTCCAAGGGGCATATGGCTACACCTTC. Residues: CASSTLQGAYGYTF.

V usage is TRBV20-1 and J usage is TRBJ2-5; D is undetermined. The CDR3 runs 11 residues. Trimming shortened V by 3 bases and J by 11 bases, and 13 bases separated the two germline ends. Per germline, CDR1 DFQATT and CDR2 SNEGSKA (reference sequence). This chain's CDR3 is CSARFSSEQYF. CDR3 coding DNA: TGCAGTGCTAGGTTTAGCAGTGAGCAGTACTTC.

To note about this clone: The junction departs from the called germline gene at one end, perhaps through a read error. The V call is TRBV7-9, the J call TRBJ2-7; a possible D gene is TRBD1 (5 bases). The CDR3 loop spans 15 amino acids. Germline-derived CDR1 and CDR2 are SEHNR and FQNEAQ (reference sequence). CDR3 loop: CSSSLARSGSYEQYF. CDR3 nucleotides: TGTTCCAGCAGCTTAGCTCGCTCAGGGTCATACGAGCAGTACTTC.

The chain links TRBV28 to TRBJ1-1, with D unresolved. The CDR3 extends over 14 amino acids. Germline values: CDR1 MDHEN, CDR2 SYDVKM. The germline V and J ends were trimmed by 2 bases and 7 bases, with 14 bases remaining between them. CDR3 coding DNA: TGTGCCAGCAGTTTACCGCGGGGATACAATGAAGCTTTCTTT. This codes for CASSLPRGYNEAFF.

This clone was counted only a few times. The chain employs TRBV2 and TRBJ1-1; D gene unclear. CDR3 length: 12 amino acids. Trimming took off 3 bases at V and 12 bases at J, with 14 bases between the two ends. CDR1 is SNHLY, CDR2 FYNNEI, per germline. The CDR3 spells CASSDLRGFSFF. The CDR3 nucleotides are TGTGCCAGCAGTGACCTCAGAGGGTTTTCTTTCTTT.

This clone was seen more than once but under ten times. The CDR3 spells CASSGTSGPYEQYF. CDR3 DNA sequence: TGCGCCAGCAGTGGGACTAGCGGACCCTACGAGCAGTACTTC. The chain employs TRBV10-1 and TRBJ2-7, with TRBD2 matching 10 bases. J was trimmed by 2 bases and V by 4 bases; bases with no gene match: 2. Looked up from germline, CDR1 is WNHNN and CDR2 is SYGVQD (reference sequence). This CDR3 is built from 14 residues.

The chain combines TRBV5-1 with TRBJ1-2, with D possibly matching TRBD1 (5 bases). The germline V gene encodes CDR1 SGHRS and CDR2 YFSETQ. V gave up 4 bases and J gave up 8 bases, with 12 bases separating them. The CDR3 length is 12 residues. The CDR3 nucleotides are TGCGCCAGCAGCGCGGGACTCATCGGCTACACCTTC. Translation: CASSAGLIGYTF.

The V and J genes are TRBV27 and TRBJ2-5, with unresolved D. The better agreement between TRBJ2-7 and the DNA end casts doubt on the J call. Germline-derived CDR1 and CDR2 are MNHEY and SMNVEV (reference sequence). The CDR3 is 14 amino acids. The CDR3 protein is CASSLAAGSYEQYF. CDR3 DNA sequence: TGTGCCAGCAGTTTAGCGGCTGGATCATACGAGCAGTACTTC.

The chain employs TRBV12-2 and TRBJ1-6; TRBD1 is the table's D call, not checked against the DNA. TRBV12-2 is termed a pseudogene. The CDR3 length is 17 residues. The CDR3 spells CASRLSPGQGSNSPLHF. The CDR3 bases are TGTGCAAGTCGCTTATCTCCGGGACAGGGGTCGAATTCACCCCTCCACTTT.

The rearrangement links TRBV5-1 to TRBJ1-1; no firm D call. The CDR3 contains 15 residues. V was trimmed by 0 bases and J by 0 bases, leaving 9 bases between them. Germline V lookup: CDR1 SGHRS, CDR2 YFSETQ. CDR3 residues: CASSLGVGMNTEAFF. In DNA form, the CDR3 reads TGCGCCAGCAGCTTGGGTGTGGGCATGAACACTGAAGCTTTCTTT.

The rearrangement links TRBV7-2 to TRBJ1-2, with TRBD1 identical over 12 bases. CDR3 size: 16 residues. The V gene's germline CDR1 is SGHTA and CDR2 FQGNSA. Trimming took 1 base from V and 7 from J; bases not matched to a gene: 7. The CDR3 region is CASSLEGQGAYIGYTF. DNA of the CDR3: TGTGCCAGCAGCTTAGAGGGACAGGGGGCGTATATTGGCTACACCTTC. The complete variable domain, with remaining parts taken from reference TRBV7-2 and TRBJ1-2, reads GAGVSQSPSNKVTEKGKDVELRCDPISGHTALYWYRQSLGQGLEFLIYFQGNSAPDKSGLPSDRFSAERTGGSVSTLTIQRTQQEDSAVYLCASSLEGQGAYIGYTFGSGTRLTVV.

V gene TRBV2 combines with J gene TRBJ1-2; no firm D call. The CDR3 consists of 14 residues. The germline V and J ends were trimmed by 8 bases and 2 bases, with 15 bases remaining between them. Germline assignment: CDR1 SNHLY and CDR2 FYNNEI. The CDR3 region is CASLREGLNYGYTF. The CDR3 DNA reads as TGTGCCAGCTTACGGGAAGGGCTCAACTATGGCTACACCTTC.

The rearrangement uses TRBV18 and TRBJ1-6; possibly TRBD1 for D (6 bases). V was pared by 2 bases and J by 7 bases, with 6 bases between. CDR1 is KGHSH, CDR2 LQKENI, per germline. The length of the CDR3 is 13 residues. The CDR3 region has the DNA TGTGCCAGCTCACCAGGGGGCAATTCACCCCTCCACTTT. This gives the protein CASSPGGNSPLHF.

V gene TRBV19 combines with J gene TRBJ1-6, with D unresolved. This CDR3 is 13 amino acids long. Germline V gene lookup returns CDR1 LNHDA and CDR2 SQIVND (reference sequence). Between the trimmed V and J ends, which lost 3 bases and 8 bases, there was a span of 8 bases. The CDR3: CASSMMGDSPLHF. Here the CDR3 DNA reads TGTGCCAGTAGTATGATGGGCGATTCACCCCTCCACTTT.

The table lists this clone with a few counts. CDR3 sequence reads: CASSLFDRSVTEAFF. The CDR3 DNA reads TGTGCCAGCAGCTTATTCGACAGGTCCGTCACTGAAGCTTTCTTT. The rearrangement joins TRBV7-9 to TRBJ1-1, with a tentative D call TRBD1 (6 bases). Trimming took off 2 bases at V and 4 bases at J, with 14 bases between the two ends. This CDR3 contains 15 residues. Germline CDR1 and CDR2: SEHNR and FQNEAQ (reference sequence).

This clone was found a few times. As DNA, the CDR3 is TGTGCCACCAGCAGAGACAAGCCGGGACTAGCGGGGGGTGGCACAGATACGCAGTATTTT. It codes for CATSRDKPGLAGGGTDTQYF. The chain combines TRBV15 with TRBJ2-3; 15 positions match TRBD2. The CDR3 has 20 amino acids. CDR1 is LNHNV, CDR2 YYDKDF, per germline (reference sequence). The trim removed 0 bases at V and 1 base at J, leaving 8 bases unmatched.

This clone was observed a handful of times. The rearrangement uses TRBV28 and TRBJ1-3, with D possibly matching TRBD1 (5 bases). Germline assignment: CDR1 MDHEN and CDR2 SYDVKM. CDR3 size: 15 residues. With 1 base removed from V and 4 bases from J, the gap between germline ends came to 11 bases. The CDR3 region is CASSLFRVVGNTIYF. As DNA, the CDR3 is TGTGCCAGCAGTTTATTCAGGGTCGTCGGAAACACCATATATTTT.